This T cell receptor beta chain appears in the sequencing data of a study of lymphopenia after photon versus proton radiotherapy. Study-wide results and limits: After lymphocyte nadir, photon-treated repertoires showed oligoclonal expansion, especially CD8+ Temra. Relative stability marked proton patients; photon patients lost diversity and naive cells. Survival link was tested only in deceased patients; proton benefit remains a possibility.

Assay used: immunoSEQ multiplex PCR; TCRdb lists only in-frame clones, some missing. Of about 26,000 clones in the sample, less than 90% are singletons; the top ten hold 3% to 4.5%. Trimming took 5 bases from V and 4 from J, leaving 5 bases between them. Germline CDR1 is SNHLY and CDR2 is FYNNEI. This CDR3 has 12 residues. In the case of this clone: Its antigen remains unknown.

V and J are TRBV2 and TRBJ2-2, with a weak D call TRBD2 (5 bases). The source was peripheral blood, collected from a patient treated with photon-based radiotherapy. This receptor was identified in a woman aged 50 to 65 with pancreatic cancer. CDR3 region: CASSLATGELFF. Here the CDR3 DNA reads TGTGCCAGCAGTCTAGCCACCGGGGAGCTGTTTTTT.